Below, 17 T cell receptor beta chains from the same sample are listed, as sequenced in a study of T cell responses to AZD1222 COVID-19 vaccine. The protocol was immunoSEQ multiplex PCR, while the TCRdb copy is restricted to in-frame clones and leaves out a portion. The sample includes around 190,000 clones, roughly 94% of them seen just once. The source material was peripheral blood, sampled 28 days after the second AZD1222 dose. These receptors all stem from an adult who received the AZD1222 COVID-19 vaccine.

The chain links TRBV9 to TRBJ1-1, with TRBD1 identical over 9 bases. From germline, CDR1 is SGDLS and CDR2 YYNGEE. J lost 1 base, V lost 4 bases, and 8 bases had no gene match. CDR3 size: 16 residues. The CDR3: CASSTSTGQGNTEAFF. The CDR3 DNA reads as TGTGCCAGCAGCACTAGTACGGGACAGGGGAACACTGAAGCTTTCTTT.

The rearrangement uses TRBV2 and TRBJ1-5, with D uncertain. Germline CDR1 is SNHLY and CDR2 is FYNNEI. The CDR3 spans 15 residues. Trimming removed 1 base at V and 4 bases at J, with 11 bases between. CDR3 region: CASSEDWTQNQPQHF. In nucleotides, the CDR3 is TGTGCCAGCAGTGAAGATTGGACCCAAAATCAGCCCCAGCATTTT.

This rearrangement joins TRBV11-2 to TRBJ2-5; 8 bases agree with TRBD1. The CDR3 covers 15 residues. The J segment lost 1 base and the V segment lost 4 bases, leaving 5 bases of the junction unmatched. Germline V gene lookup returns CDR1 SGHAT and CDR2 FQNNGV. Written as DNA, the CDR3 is TGTGCCAGCAGCTCCGGGACAGGTCCCCAAGAGACCCAGTACTTC. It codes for CASSSGTGPQETQYF.

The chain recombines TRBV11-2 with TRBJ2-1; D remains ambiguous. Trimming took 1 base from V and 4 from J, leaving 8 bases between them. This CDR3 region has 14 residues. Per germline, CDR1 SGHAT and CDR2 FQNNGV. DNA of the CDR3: TGTGCCAGCAGCTTAGCGGGCCGTTACAATGAGCAGTTCTTC. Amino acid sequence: CASSLAGRYNEQFF.

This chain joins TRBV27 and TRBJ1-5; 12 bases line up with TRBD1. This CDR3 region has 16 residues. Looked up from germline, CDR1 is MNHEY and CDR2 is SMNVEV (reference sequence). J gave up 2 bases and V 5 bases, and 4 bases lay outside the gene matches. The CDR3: CASSRDRGLGNQPQHF. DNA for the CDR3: TGTGCCAGCAGTAGGGACAGGGGGCTCGGCAATCAGCCCCAGCATTTT.

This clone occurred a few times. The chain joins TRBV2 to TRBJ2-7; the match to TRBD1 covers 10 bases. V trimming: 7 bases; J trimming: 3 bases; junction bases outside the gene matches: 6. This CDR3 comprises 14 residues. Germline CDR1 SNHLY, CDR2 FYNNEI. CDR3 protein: CASMPRDRGYEQYF. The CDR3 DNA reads TGTGCCAGCATGCCCCGGGACAGGGGCTACGAGCAGTACTTC.

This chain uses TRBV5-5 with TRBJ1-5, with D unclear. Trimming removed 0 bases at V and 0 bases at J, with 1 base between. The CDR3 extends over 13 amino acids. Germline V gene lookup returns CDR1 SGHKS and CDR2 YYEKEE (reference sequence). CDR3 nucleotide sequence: TGTGCCAGCAGCTTGGATAGCAATCAGCCCCAGCATTTT. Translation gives CASSLDSNQPQHF.

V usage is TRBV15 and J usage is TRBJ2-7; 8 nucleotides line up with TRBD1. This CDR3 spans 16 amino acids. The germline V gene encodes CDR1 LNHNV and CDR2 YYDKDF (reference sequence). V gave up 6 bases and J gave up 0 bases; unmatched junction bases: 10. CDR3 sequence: CATSPDRTGSSYEQYF. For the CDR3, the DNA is TGTGCCACCAGTCCCGATAGGACAGGGAGCTCCTACGAGCAGTACTTC.

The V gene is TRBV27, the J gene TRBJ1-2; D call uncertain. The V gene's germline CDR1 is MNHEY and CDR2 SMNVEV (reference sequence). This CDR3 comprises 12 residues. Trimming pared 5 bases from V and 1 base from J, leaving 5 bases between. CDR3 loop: CASSAGNYGYTF. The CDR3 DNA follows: TGTGCCAGCAGTGCCGGTAACTATGGCTACACCTTC.

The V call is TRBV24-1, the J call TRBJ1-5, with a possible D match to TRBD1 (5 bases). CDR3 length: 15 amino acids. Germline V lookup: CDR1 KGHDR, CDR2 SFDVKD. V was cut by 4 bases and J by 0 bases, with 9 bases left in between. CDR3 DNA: TGTGCCACCAGTGAGGGGGGTTATAGCAATCAGCCCCAGCATTTT. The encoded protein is CATSEGGYSNQPQHF.

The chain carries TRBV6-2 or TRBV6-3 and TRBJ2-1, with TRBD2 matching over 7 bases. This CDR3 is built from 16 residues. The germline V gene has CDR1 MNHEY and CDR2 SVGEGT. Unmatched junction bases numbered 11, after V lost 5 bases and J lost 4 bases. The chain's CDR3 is CASSPDSGSPYNEQFF. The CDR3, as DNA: TGTGCCAGCAGTCCCGATAGCGGGTCGCCTTACAATGAGCAGTTCTTC.

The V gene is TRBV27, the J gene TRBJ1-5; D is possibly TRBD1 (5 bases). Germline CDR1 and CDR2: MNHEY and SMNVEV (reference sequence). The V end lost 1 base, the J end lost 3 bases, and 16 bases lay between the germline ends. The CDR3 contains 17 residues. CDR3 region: CASSLFLGSGNNQPQHF. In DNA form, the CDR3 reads TGTGCCAGCAGTTTATTCCTGGGGTCAGGGAACAATCAGCCCCAGCATTTT.

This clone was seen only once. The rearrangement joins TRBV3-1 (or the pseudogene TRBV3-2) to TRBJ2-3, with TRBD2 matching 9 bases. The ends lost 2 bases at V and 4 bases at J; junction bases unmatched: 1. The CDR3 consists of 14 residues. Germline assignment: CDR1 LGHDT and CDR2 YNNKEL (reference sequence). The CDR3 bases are TGTGCCAGCAGCCAACGCGGGGGGGCAGATACGCAGTATTTT. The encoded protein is CASSQRGGADTQYF.

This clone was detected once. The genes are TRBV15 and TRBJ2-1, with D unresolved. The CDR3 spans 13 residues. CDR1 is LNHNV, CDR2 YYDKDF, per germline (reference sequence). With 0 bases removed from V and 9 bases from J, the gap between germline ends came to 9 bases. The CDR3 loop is CATSRDPSSEQFF. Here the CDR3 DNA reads TGTGCCACCAGCAGAGATCCGTCATCTGAGCAGTTCTTC.

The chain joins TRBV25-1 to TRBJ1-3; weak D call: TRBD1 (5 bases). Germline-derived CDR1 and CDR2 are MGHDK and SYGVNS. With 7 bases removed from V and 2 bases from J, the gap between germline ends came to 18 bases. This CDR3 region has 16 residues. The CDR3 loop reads CASTPSGGAAGNTIYF. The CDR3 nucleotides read TGTGCCAGCACCCCAAGTGGTGGGGCAGCTGGAAACACCATATATTTT.

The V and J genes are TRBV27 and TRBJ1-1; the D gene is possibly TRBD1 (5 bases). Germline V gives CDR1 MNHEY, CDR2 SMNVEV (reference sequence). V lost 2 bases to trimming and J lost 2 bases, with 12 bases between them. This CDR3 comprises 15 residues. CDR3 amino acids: CASSLRRQTNTEAFF. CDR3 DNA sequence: TGTGCCAGCAGTTTAAGGCGACAGACAAACACTGAAGCTTTCTTT.

CDR3 bases: TGTGCCACCAGCAGAGTCACTAGCGGGGGCCCCGGGGAGCTGTTTTTT. Its protein product is CATSRVTSGGPGELFF. The genes are TRBV15 and TRBJ2-2; 11 bases are a match to TRBD2. V lost 1 base, J lost 6 bases, and 4 bases stayed unmatched. CDR3 length: 16 residues. Germline V gene data show CDR1 as LNHNV and CDR2 as YYDKDF (reference sequence).